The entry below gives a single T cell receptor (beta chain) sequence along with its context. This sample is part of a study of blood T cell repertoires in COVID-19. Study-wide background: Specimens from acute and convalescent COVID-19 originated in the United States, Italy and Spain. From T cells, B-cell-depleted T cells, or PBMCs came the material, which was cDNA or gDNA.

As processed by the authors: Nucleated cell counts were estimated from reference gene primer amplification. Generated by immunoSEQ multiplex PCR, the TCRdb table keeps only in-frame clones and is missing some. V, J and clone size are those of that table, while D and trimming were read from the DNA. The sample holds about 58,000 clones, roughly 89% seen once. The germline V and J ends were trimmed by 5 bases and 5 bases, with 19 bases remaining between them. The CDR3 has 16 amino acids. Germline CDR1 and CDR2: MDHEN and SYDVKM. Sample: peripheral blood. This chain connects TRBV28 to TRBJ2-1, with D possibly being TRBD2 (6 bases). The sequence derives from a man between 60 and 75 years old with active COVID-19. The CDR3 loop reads CASSRFTLALNNEQFF. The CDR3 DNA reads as TGTGCCAGCAGTCGATTTACGCTAGCGTTAAACAATGAGCAGTTCTTC.